This TCR beta chain stems from a study of blood T cell repertoires in COVID-19. Study as a whole: The United States, Italy and Spain were the sources of the acute and convalescent COVID-19 samples.

Authors' data handling: The authors estimated nucleated cell counts from reference gene primer amplification. Method: immunoSEQ multiplex PCR; TCRdb's copy keeps in-frame clones and lacks some. The DNA gave D and trimming, while V, J and clone size come from that table. The sample holds about 170,000 clones, about 86% seen once. This CDR3 region has 13 residues. Germline values: CDR1 SNHLY, CDR2 FYNNEI. The germline V and J ends were trimmed by 6 bases and 8 bases, with 13 bases remaining between them. The V gene is TRBV2, the J gene TRBJ1-4; D is uncertain. Input material: peripheral blood. This TCR derives from a man aged 18 to 35 with active or convalescent COVID-19. The CDR3 spells CASRTYSGEKLFF. CDR3 DNA sequence: TGTGCCAGCAGAACCTACAGCGGGGAAAAACTGTTTTTT.